Described below is a single TCR beta chain sequence and its context. Its antigen is unidentified. The data are from a study of cytomegalovirus exposure and HLA in healthy donors. Broader study findings: Presence/absence analyses supposed approximately even sequencing depth among donors.

CDR1 is LGHNA and CDR2 is YSLEER in the germline V gene. The ends were cut back, 3 bases at V and 1 base at J, with 15 bases in the middle. The CDR3 covers 16 residues. 13 Jbeta primers and 60 Vbeta primers were used for the PCR. Data came from immunoSEQ multiplex PCR; TCRdb stores just in-frame clones and leaves some out. The sample yields 50,000 or so clones, roughly 76% seen once. This clonotype was sampled from a middle-aged woman in good health and CMV-seropositive. Sequences were obtained from PBMCs. The rearrangement joins TRBV4-3 to TRBJ1-1; a possible D gene is TRBD1 (6 bases). CDR3 nucleotides: TGCGCCAGCAGCCACACGAACACAGGGCAGAACACTGAAGCTTTCTTT. Protein product: CASSHTNTGQNTEAFF.